This T cell receptor (beta chain) was captured by sequencing in a study of neurological immune-mediated disorders. The study's findings and limits: Private repertoires in all groups were suggested, as expanded clones shared no CDR3 amino acid sequences across subjects.

Healthy controls were blood bank volunteers in Maryland, USA. The T cells used for sorted libraries numbered 1 million, either CD4+ or CD8+. V was trimmed by 0 bases and J by 5 bases, leaving 8 bases between them. Germline V lookup: CDR1 SGHRS, CDR2 YFSETQ. This CDR3 region has 13 residues. This clonotype was seen many times. Its antigen is still unknown. The cDNA was synthesized by 5'RACE incorporating 10-nucleotide random UMIs. TCRdb fed the 5' RACE reads into MiXCR, producing one record per CDR3 protein. Seen here are around 16,000 distinct CDR3 sequences, about 10% observed once, and the top ten hold about 46%.

The chain uses TRBV5-1 and TRBJ2-5; D gene uncertain. The source is a middle-aged man in good health. Material: CD8+ T cells from blood. In nucleotides, the CDR3 is TGCGCCAGCAGCTTGGACACCTTGGAGACCCAGTACTTC. Its translation: CASSLDTLETQYF.